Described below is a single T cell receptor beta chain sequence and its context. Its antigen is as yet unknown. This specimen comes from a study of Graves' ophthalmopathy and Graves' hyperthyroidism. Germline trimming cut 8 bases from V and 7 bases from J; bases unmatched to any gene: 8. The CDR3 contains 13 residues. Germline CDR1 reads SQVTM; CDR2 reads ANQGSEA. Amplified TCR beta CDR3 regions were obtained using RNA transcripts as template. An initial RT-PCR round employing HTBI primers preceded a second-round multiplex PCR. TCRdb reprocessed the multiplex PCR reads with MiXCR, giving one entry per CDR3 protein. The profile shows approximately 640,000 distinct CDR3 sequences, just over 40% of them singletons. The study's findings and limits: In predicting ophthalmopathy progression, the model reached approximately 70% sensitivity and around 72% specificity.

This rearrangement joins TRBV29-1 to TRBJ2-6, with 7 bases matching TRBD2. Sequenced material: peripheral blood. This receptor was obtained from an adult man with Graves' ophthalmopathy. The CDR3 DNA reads TGCAGCTTGAGCGCGGGAGAAGCCAACGTCCTGACTTTC. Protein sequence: CSLSAGEANVLTF.